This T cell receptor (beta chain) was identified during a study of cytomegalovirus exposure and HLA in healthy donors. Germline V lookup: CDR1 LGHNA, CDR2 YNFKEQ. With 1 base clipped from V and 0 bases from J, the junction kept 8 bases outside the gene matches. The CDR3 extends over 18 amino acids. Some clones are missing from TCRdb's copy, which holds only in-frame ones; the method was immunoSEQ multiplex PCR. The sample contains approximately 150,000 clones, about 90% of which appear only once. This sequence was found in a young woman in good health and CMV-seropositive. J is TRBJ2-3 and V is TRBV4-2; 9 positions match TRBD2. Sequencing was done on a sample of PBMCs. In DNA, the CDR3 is TGTGCCAGCAGCCAAGTTAGCGGGAGAGGCCCTAGCACAGATACGCAGTATTTT. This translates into CASSQVSGRGPSTDTQYF.